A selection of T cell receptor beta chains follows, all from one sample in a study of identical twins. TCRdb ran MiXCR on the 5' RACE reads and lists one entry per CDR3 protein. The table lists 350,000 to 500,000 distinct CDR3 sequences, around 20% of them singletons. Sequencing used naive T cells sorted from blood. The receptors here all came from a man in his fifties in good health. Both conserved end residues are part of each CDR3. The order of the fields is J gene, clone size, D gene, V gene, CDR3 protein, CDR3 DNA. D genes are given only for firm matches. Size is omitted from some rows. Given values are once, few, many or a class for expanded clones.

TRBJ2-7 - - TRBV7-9 CASSFNFPIGEQYF TGTGCCAGCAGCTTTAATTTCCCAATCGGCGAGCAGTACTTC
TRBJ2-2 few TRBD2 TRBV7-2 CASSQGLAAGELFF TGTGCCAGCAGCCAAGGACTAGCCGCCGGGGAGCTGTTTTTT
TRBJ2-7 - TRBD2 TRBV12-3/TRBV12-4 CASSWASGRGDEQYF TGTGCCAGCAGTTGGGCTAGCGGGAGGGGCGACGAGCAGTACTTC
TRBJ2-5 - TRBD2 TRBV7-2 CASSLTIAGGTETQYF TGTGCCAGCAGCTTGACAATAGCGGGGGGGACGGAGACCCAGTACTTC
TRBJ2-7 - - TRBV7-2 CASSYVQGSYEQYF TGTGCCAGCAGTTATGTACAGGGTTCCTACGAGCAGTACTTC
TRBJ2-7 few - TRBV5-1 CASSLAQQGAEQYF TGCGCCAGCAGCTTGGCCCAACAGGGTGCCGAGCAGTACTTC
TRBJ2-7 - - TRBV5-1 CASSPLLDNSYEQYF TGCGCCAGCAGCCCCCTCTTGGACAACTCCTACGAGCAGTACTTC
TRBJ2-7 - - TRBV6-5 CASRDKTYEQYF TGTGCCAGCAGGGACAAAACCTACGAGCAGTACTTC
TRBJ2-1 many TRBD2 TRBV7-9 CASSLVTSSRNEQFF TGTGCCAGCAGCTTAGTGACTAGCTCGCGCAATGAGCAGTTCTTC
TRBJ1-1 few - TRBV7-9 CASSLVWSLTLNTEAFF TGTGCCAGCAGCTTAGTCTGGTCCCTTACACTGAACACTGAAGCTTTCTTT
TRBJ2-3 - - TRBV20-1 CSATRDLHTQYF TGCAGTGCTACCCGTGACCTGCATACGCAGTATTTT
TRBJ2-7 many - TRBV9 CASSVDARGEQYF TGTGCCAGCAGCGTGGACGCTAGGGGCGAGCAGTACTTC
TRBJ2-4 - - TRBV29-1 CSVVVLAKNIQYF TGCAGCGTTGTAGTACTAGCCAAAAACATTCAGTACTTC
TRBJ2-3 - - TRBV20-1 CSEPVRGEYTDTQYF TGCAGTGAACCGGTCAGGGGCGAGTACACAGATACGCAGTATTTT
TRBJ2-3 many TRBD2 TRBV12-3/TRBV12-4 CASSFIAGAGDTQYF TGTGCCAGCAGTTTCATAGCGGGGGCCGGGGATACGCAGTATTTT
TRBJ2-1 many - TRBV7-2 CASRTDHSYNEQFF TGTGCCAGCAGGACCGACCACTCCTACAATGAGCAGTTCTTC
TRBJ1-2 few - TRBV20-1 CSANSFGYTF TGCAGTGCTAATTCGTTTGGCTACACCTTC
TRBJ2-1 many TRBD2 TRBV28 CASSLPRLAGDNEQFF TGTGCCAGCAGTTTACCCCGACTAGCGGGGGACAATGAGCAGTTCTTC
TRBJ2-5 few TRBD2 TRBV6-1 CASRPLAGGLETQYF TGTGCCAGCAGGCCGCTAGCGGGGGGGCTAGAGACCCAGTACTTC
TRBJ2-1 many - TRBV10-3 CAIGEASAKSYNEQFF TGTGCCATCGGGGAGGCTAGCGCGAAATCCTACAATGAGCAGTTCTTC
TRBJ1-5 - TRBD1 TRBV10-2 CASSQGGRGSPQHF TGCGCCAGCAGTCAGGGGGGGCGGGGTTCGCCCCAGCATTTT
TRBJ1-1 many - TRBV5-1 CASSLASTVNTEAFF TGCGCCAGCAGCTTGGCATCAACCGTGAACACTGAAGCTTTCTTT
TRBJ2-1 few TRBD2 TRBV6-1 CASSGVVSGGQQFF TGTGCCAGCAGTGGGGTCGTTAGCGGGGGGCAGCAGTTCTTC
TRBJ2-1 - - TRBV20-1 CSAGTVSYNEQFF TGCAGTGCAGGCACCGTCTCCTACAATGAGCAGTTCTTC
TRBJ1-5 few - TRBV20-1 CSASRGNSNQPQHF TGCAGTGCCTCACGCGGGAATAGCAATCAGCCCCAGCATTTT
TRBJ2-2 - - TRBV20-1 CSARSAGVGTGELFF TGCAGTGCTAGATCGGCAGGGGTGGGCACCGGGGAGCTGTTTTTT
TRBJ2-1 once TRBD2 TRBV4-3 CASSQLGVAGGLSYNEQFF TGCGCCAGCAGCCAATTGGGGGTAGCGGGAGGGCTCTCCTACAATGAGCAGTTCTTC
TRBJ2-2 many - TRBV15 CATSPRLNTGELFF TGTGCCACCAGCCCAAGACTCAACACCGGGGAGCTGTTTTTT
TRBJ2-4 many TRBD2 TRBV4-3 CASSQGPGGKNIQYF TGCGCCAGCAGCCAAGGCCCGGGAGGGAAAAACATTCAGTACTTC
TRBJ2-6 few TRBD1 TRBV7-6 CASSPTTGGASGANVLTF TGTGCCAGCAGCCCAACCACAGGGGGCGCGTCTGGGGCCAACGTCCTGACTTTC
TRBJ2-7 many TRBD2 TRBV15 CATSDRLSSGRQDEQYF TGTGCCACCAGCGACAGACTCTCCAGCGGGAGGCAGGACGAGCAGTACTTC
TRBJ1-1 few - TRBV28 CASSVPGPRNTEAFF TGTGCCAGCAGTGTGCCGGGCCCTAGGAACACTGAAGCTTTCTTT
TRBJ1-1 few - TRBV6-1 CASQIARGVNTEAFF TGTGCCAGCCAAATCGCGAGAGGGGTCAACACTGAAGCTTTCTTT
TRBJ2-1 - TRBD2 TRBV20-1 CSARDLGSGRAAEQFF TGCAGTGCTAGAGATCTCGGTAGCGGGAGAGCAGCTGAGCAGTTCTTC
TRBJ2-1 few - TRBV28 CATQSNNEQFF TGTGCCACCCAAAGTAACAATGAGCAGTTCTTC
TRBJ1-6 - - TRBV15 CATSRDGGLGPLHF TGTGCCACCAGCAGAGATGGGGGGTTGGGACCCCTCCACTTT
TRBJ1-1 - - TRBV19 CASNVPGVNTEAFF TGTGCCAGTAACGTTCCAGGGGTCAACACTGAAGCTTTCTTT
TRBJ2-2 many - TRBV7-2 CASHSGGVLGELFF TGTGCCAGCCACTCAGGGGGGGTGCTTGGGGAGCTGTTTTTT
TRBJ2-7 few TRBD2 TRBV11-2 CASSLVALILAGGPYEQYF TGTGCCAGCAGCTTAGTGGCCCTTATACTAGCGGGGGGACCTTACGAGCAGTACTTC
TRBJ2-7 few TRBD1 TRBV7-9 CASSTGTGDYEQYF TGTGCCAGCAGCACGGGGACAGGAGACTACGAGCAGTACTTC
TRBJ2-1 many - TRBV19 CATNHGDPDNEQFF TGTGCCACCAACCACGGGGACCCAGACAATGAGCAGTTCTTC
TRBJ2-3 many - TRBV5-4 CASSLEGPTDTQYF TGTGCCAGCAGCTTGGAGGGCCCCACAGATACGCAGTATTTT
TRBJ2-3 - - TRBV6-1 CASSGRGFTDTQYF TGTGCCAGCAGTGGTCGGGGATTCACAGATACGCAGTATTTT
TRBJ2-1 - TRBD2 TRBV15 CATAGDLQETQFF TGTGCCACCGCGGGGGACCTACAAGAGACCCAGTTCTTC
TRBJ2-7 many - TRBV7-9 CASSLVSTVGGYEQYF TGTGCCAGCAGCTTAGTGTCGACGGTTGGCGGCTACGAGCAGTACTTC
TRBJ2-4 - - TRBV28 CASSLNGRARDIQYF TGTGCCAGCAGTTTAAACGGCAGGGCGAGAGACATTCAGTACTTC
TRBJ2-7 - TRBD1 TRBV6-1 CASSRQGVMHEQYF TGTGCCAGCAGTAGACAGGGTGTAATGCACGAGCAGTACTTC
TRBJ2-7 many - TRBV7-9 CASSLSNYEQYF TGTGCCAGCAGCTTATCCAACTACGAGCAGTACTTC
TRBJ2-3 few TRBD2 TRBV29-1 CSVAGLAAPWQYF TGCAGCGTCGCCGGACTAGCGGCCCCGTGGCAGTATTTT
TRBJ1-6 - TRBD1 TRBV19 CASSQGDRGLWPLHF TGTGCCAGTAGTCAAGGGGACAGGGGACTTTGGCCCCTCCACTTT
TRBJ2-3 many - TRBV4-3 CASSRGPIADTQYF TGCGCCAGCAGCCGAGGGCCCATCGCAGATACGCAGTATTTT
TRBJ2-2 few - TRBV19 CASSILGPLNTGELFF TGTGCCAGTAGTATCTTAGGACCATTGAACACCGGGGAGCTGTTTTTT
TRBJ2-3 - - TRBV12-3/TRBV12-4 CASSFRPLHTDTQYF TGTGCCAGCAGTTTTAGGCCCCTCCACACAGATACGCAGTATTTT
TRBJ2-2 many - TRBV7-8 CASRVPLTGELFF TGTGCCAGCAGGGTTCCCTTAACCGGGGAGCTGTTTTTT
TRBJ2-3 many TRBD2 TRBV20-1 CSALLAGALDTQYF TGCAGTGCCTTACTAGCGGGAGCATTAGATACGCAGTATTTT